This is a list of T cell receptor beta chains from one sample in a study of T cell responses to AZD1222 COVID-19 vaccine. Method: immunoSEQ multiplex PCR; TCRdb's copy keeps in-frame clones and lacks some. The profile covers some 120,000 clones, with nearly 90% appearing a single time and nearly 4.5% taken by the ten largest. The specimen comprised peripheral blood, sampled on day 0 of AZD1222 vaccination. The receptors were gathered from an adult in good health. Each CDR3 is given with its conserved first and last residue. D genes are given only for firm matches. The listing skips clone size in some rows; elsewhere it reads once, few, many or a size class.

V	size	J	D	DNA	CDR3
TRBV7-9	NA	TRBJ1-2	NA	TGTGCCAGCAGCGGCTACGACGACTTAAACAGGGCTCCAAACTATGGCTACACCTTC	CASSGYDDLNRAPNYGYTF
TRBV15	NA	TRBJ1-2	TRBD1	TGTGCCACCAGCAGAGGGGGGACAGGTCGGTCCGGTGGCTACACCTTC	CATSRGGTGRSGGYTF
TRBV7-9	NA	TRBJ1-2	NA	TGTGCCAGCAGCTTAAACCTTGAGGGCTACACCTTC	CASSLNLEGYTF
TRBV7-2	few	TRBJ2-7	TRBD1	TGTGCCAGCAGCTACACCGGGACAGACCCCTACGAGCAGTACTTC	CASSYTGTDPYEQYF
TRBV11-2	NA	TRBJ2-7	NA	TGTGCCAGCAGCTTAGAGGTAGACCCAGCTATCTACGAGCAGTACTTC	CASSLEVDPAIYEQYF
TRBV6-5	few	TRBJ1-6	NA	TGTGCCAGCAATACGGGGAGGTGGGACGCTTCACCCCTCCACTTT	CASNTGRWDASPLHF
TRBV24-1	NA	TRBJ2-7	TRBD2	TGTGCCACCAGGACTAGCGGCCAGAAGACTTCCTACGAGCAGTACTTC	CATRTSGQKTSYEQYF
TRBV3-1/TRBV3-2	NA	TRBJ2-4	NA	TGTGCCAGCAGCCCTACGCCGGCGGGTATCGTTCAGTACTTC	CASSPTPAGIVQYF
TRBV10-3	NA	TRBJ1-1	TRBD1	TGTGCCATCAGTCCCCAACGCGGGACAGGGCGCGGGCACACTGAAGCTTTCTTT	CAISPQRGTGRGHTEAFF
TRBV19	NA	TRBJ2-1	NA	TGTGCCAGTAGTATGCTAGCGGTGGGAGGGGGTGAGCAGTTCTTC	CASSMLAVGGGEQFF
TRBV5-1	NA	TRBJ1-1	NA	TGCGCCAGCAGCTCTAGAGGGATGAACACTGAAGCTTTCTTT	CASSSRGMNTEAFF
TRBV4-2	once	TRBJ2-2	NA	TGTGCCAGCAGCACGTCAACCGGGACCCCCGGGGAGCTGTTTTTT	CASSTSTGTPGELFF
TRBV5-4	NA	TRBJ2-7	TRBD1	TGTGCCAGCAGCTTGCGAGGACAGGGTTCCTACGAGCAGTACTTC	CASSLRGQGSYEQYF
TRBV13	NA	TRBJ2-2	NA	TGTGCCAAGAGACGAACCACCGGGGAGCTGTTTTTT	CAKRRTTGELFF
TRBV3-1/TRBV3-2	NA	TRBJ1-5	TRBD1	TGTGCCAGCAGCCAGTCCAGGGACAGCCCATGGCGGGGGCCCCAGCATTTT	CASSQSRDSPWRGPQHF
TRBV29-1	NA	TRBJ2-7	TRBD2	TGCAGCGTTGATGCGGGGGGCTCCTACGAGCAGTACTTC	CSVDAGGSYEQYF
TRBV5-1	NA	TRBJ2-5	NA	TGCGCCAGCAGCTGGGGGACGGACGGGGTAACCCAGTACTTC	CASSWGTDGVTQYF
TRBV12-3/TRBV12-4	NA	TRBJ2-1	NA	TGTGCCAGTCTCCGGGGCCCCAATGAGCAGTTCTTC	CASLRGPNEQFF
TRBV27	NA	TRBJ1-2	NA	TGTGCCAGCAGTTTTAAAGGTGGCGGCATAGGCTACACCTTC	CASSFKGGGIGYTF
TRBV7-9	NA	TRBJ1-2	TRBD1	TGTGCCAGCAGCATCGGACAGGGCTATGGCTACACCTTC	CASSIGQGYGYTF
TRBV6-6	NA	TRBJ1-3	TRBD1	TGTGCCAGCACCCCCACGACAGGGGCCGGAAACACCATATATTTT	CASTPTTGAGNTIYF
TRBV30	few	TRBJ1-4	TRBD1	TGTGCCTGGAGCGGGGGACAGATGAATGAAAAACTGTTTTTT	CAWSGGQMNEKLFF
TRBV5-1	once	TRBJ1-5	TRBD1	TGCGCCAGCAGGCCGACAGGGGGCAATCAGCCCCAGCATTTT	CASRPTGGNQPQHF
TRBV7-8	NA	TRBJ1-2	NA	TGTGCCAGCAGCCCCTGGGGGTATGGCTACACCTTC	CASSPWGYGYTF
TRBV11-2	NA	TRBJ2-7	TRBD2	TGTGCCAGCAGCGTCACTAGCGGGGGTGACTACGAGCAGTACTTC	CASSVTSGGDYEQYF
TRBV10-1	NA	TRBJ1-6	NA	TGCGCCAGCAGTGAGGCCGGCGGGAATTCACCCCTCCACTTT	CASSEAGGNSPLHF
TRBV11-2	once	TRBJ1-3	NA	TGTGCCAGCAAACCCCCCACTGGAAACACCATATATTTT	CASKPPTGNTIYF
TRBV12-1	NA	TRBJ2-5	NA	TGTGCCAGCAGCTTCGGCGGGGGAAAAGGCGGGGCCTTTGAAGAGACCCAGTACTTC	CASSFGGGKGGAFEETQYF
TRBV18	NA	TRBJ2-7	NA	TGTGCCAGCTCACCACCCGGACAGTTATACGAGCAGTACTTC	CASSPPGQLYEQYF
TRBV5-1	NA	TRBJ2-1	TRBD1	TGCGCCAGCAGCGCCGGGACAGAAGCCTACAATGAGCAGTTCTTC	CASSAGTEAYNEQFF
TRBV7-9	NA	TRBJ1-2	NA	TGTGCCAGCAGCACCTACACCTTC	CASSTYTF
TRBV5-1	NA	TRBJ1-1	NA	TGCGCCAGCACCAGCAACAACCTTGGGAACACTGAAGCTTTCTTT	CASTSNNLGNTEAFF
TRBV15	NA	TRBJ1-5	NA	TGTGCCACCAGTACGGAAGTTCGGCGCGGCAATCAGCCCCAGCATTTT	CATSTEVRRGNQPQHF
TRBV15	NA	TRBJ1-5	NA	TGTGCCACCAGAGGAACAGGGAATCAGCCCCAGCATTTT	CATRGTGNQPQHF
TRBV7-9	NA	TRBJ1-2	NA	TGTGCCAGCAGCTTAACAACAGACCCGAGTTATGGCTACACCTTC	CASSLTTDPSYGYTF
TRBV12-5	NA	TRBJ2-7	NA	TGTGCTAGTGGTTTGTACGAGTACGGGAGCTACGAGCAGTACTTC	CASGLYEYGSYEQYF